Sequencing of this TCR beta chain was carried out in a study of blood T cell repertoires in COVID-19. About the study: Acute-phase and convalescent COVID-19 samples originated in the United States, Italy and Spain. Sources were T cells, B-cell-depleted T cells, or PBMCs; the material itself was cDNA or gDNA.

The CDR3 runs 13 residues. The germline V gene encodes CDR1 LGHDT and CDR2 YNNKEL (reference sequence). Trimming pared 4 bases from V and 6 bases from J, leaving 12 bases between. The repertoire was sequenced with immunoSEQ multiplex PCR; TCRdb's copy has only in-frame clones and lacks some. The sample has some 170,000 clones, over 75% seen once. This clonotype was sampled from an older woman with acute or convalescent COVID-19. The chain is built from TRBV3-1 (or the pseudogene TRBV3-2) and TRBJ1-1; no reliable D call. What was sequenced was peripheral blood. CDR3 DNA sequence: TGTGCCAGCAGCCCGACCGGAGATTCTGAAGCTTTCTTT. It is translated as CASSPTGDSEAFF.